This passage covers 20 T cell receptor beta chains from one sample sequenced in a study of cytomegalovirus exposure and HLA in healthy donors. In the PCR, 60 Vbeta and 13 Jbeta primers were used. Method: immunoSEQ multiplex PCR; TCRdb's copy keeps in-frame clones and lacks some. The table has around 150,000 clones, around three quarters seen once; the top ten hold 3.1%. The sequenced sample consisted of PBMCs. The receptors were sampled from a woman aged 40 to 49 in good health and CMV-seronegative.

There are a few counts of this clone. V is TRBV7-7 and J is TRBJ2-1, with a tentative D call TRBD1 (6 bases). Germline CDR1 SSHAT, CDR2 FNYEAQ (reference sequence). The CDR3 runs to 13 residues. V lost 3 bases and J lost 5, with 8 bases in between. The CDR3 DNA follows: TGTGCCAGCAGCTTCGGACAGAACAATGAGCAGTTCTTC. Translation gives CASSFGQNNEQFF.

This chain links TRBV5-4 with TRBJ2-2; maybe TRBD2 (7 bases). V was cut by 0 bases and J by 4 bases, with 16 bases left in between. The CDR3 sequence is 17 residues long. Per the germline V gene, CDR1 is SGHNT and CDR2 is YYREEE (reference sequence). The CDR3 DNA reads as TGTGCCAGCAGCTTGGATGGGTGGGAGGGGGTCACCGGGGAGCTGTTTTTT. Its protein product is CASSLDGWEGVTGELFF.

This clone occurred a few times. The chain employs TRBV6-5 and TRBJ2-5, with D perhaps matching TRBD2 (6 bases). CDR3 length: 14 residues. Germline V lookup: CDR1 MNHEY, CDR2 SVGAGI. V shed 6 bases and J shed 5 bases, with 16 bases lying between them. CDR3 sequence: CASSIAGSRETQYF. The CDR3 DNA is TGTGCCAGCAGCATTGCGGGATCCCGGGAGACCCAGTACTTC.

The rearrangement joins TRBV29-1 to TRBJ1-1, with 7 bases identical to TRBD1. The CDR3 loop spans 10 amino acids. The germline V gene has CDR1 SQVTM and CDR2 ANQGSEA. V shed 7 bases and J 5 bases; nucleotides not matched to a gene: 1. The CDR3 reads CSAGGTEAFF. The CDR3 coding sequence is TGCAGCGCAGGGGGGACTGAAGCTTTCTTT.

CDR3 sequence reads: CASSLGGRGDIQYF. CDR3 DNA: TGCGCCAGCAGCTTGGGAGGCAGAGGAGACATTCAGTACTTC. This chain joins TRBV5-1 and TRBJ2-4; D gene ambiguous. Germline CDR1 is SGHRS and CDR2 is YFSETQ. The CDR3 extends over 14 amino acids. V dropped 0 bases and J dropped 8 bases, with 12 bases sitting between them.

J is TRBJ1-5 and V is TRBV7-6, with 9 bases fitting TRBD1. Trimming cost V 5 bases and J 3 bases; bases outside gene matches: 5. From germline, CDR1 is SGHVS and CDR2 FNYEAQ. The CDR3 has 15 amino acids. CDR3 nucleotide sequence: TGTGCCAGCAGCCTAACACAGGGGGCCAATCAGCCCCAGCATTTT. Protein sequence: CASSLTQGANQPQHF.

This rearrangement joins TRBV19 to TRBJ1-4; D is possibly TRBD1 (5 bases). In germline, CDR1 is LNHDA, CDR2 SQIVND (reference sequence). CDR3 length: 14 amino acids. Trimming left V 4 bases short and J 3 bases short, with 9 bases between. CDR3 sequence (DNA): TGTGCCAGTAGTACAGGGATTTCTAATGAAAAACTGTTTTTT. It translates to CASSTGISNEKLFF. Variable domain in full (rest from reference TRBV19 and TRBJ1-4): DGGITQSPKYLFRKEGQNVTLSCEQNLNHDAMYWYRQDPGQGLRLIYYSQIVNDFQKGDIAEGYSVSREKKESFPLTVTSAQKNPTAFYLCASSTGISNEKLFFGSGTQLSVL.

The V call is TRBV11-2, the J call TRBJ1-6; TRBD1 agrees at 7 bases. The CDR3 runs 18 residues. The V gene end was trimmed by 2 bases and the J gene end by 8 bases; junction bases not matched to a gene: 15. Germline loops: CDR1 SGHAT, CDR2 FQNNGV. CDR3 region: CASSLFRGRGVFDSPLHF. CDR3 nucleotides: TGTGCCAGCAGCTTATTTAGGGGGCGGGGGGTATTTGATTCACCCCTCCACTTT.

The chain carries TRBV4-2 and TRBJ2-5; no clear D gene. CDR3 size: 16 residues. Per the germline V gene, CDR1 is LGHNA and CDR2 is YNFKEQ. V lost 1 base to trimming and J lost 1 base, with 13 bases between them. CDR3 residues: CASSQALGQSQETQYF. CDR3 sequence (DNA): TGTGCCAGCAGCCAAGCGCTTGGGCAGAGCCAAGAGACCCAGTACTTC.

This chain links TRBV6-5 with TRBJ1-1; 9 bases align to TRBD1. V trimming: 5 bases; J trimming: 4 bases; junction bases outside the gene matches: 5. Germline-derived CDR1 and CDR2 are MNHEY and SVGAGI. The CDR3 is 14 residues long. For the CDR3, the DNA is TGTGCCAGCAGTGAAGACAGGGGGGTCACTGAAGCTTTCTTT. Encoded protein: CASSEDRGVTEAFF.

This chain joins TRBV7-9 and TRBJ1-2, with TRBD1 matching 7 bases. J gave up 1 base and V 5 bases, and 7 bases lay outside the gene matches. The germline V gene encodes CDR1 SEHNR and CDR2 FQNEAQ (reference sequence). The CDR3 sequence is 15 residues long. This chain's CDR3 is CASSRLSGGNYGYTF. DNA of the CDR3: TGTGCCAGCAGCCGCCTTTCAGGGGGTAACTATGGCTACACCTTC.

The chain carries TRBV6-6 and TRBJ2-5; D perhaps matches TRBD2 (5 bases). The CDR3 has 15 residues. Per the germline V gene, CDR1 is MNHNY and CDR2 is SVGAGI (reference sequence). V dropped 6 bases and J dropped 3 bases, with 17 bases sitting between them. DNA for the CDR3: TGTGCCAGCAGCCGCTACTCGGACGGGGAAGAGACCCAGTACTTC. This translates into CASSRYSDGEETQYF.

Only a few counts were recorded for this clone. CDR3 protein: CASRPGQGAGKLFF. The CDR3 DNA reads as TGTGCCAGCAGACCTGGACAGGGGGCGGGTAAACTGTTTTTT. The V and J genes are TRBV28 and TRBJ1-4; the match to TRBD1 covers 11 bases. Trimming at V came to 6 bases and at J to 11 bases, leaving 8 bases not matched to a gene. Germline CDR1 is MDHEN and CDR2 is SYDVKM. This CDR3 has 14 residues.

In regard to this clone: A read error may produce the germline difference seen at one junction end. CDR3 in amino acids: CASSSSRDRAAF. Written as DNA, the CDR3 is TGTGCCAGCAGTTCCTCCAGGGACAGGGCCGCCTTC. The rearrangement joins TRBV28 to TRBJ1-2; 9 bases map to TRBD1. Germline V CDR1 and CDR2: MDHEN, SYDVKM. CDR3 length equals 12 residues.

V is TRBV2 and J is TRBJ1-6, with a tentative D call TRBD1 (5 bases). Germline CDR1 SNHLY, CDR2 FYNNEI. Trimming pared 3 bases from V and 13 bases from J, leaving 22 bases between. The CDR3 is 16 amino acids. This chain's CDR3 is CASSDPAGRSGRPLHF. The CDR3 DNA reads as TGTGCCAGCAGTGACCCGGCGGGACGGTCGGGGCGGCCCCTCCACTTT. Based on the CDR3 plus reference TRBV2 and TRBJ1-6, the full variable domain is EPEVTQTPSHQVTQMGQEVILRCVPISNHLYFYWYRQILGQKVEFLVSFYNNEISEKSEIFDDQFSVERPDGSNFTLKIRSTKLEDSAMYFCASSDPAGRSGRPLHFGNGTRLTVT.

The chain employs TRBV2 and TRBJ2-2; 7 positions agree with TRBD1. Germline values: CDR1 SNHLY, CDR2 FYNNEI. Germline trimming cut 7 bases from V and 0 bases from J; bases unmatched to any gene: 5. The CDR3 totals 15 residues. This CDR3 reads CASTGQSSNTGELFF. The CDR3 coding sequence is TGTGCCAGCACGGGACAGAGTTCGAACACCGGGGAGCTGTTTTTT.

The CDR3 DNA is TGTGCCAGCAGCCTAGACCGGGTTTCCACCGGGGAGCTGTTTTTT. This translates into CASSLDRVSTGELFF. The rearrangement links TRBV5-5 to TRBJ2-2; D not certain. This CDR3 comprises 15 residues. The germline CDR1 and CDR2 sequences are SGHKS and YYEKEE (reference sequence). Trimming pared 4 bases from V and 4 bases from J, leaving 14 bases between.

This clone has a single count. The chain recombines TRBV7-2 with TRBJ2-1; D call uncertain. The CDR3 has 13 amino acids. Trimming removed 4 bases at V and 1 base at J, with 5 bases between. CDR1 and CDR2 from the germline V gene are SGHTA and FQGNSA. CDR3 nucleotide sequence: TGTGCCAGCAGCTACAATTCCTACAATGAGCAGTTCTTC. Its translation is CASSYNSYNEQFF.

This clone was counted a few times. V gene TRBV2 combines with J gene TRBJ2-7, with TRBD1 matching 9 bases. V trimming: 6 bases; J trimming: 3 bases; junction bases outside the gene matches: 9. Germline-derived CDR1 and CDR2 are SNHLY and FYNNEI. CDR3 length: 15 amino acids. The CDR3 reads CASRSTGTGRYEQYF. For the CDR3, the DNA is TGTGCCAGCAGGAGTACCGGGACAGGGCGCTACGAGCAGTACTTC. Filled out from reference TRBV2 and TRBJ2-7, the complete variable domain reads EPEVTQTPSHQVTQMGQEVILRCVPISNHLYFYWYRQILGQKVEFLVSFYNNEISEKSEIFDDQFSVERPDGSNFTLKIRSTKLEDSAMYFCASRSTGTGRYEQYFGPGTRLTVT.

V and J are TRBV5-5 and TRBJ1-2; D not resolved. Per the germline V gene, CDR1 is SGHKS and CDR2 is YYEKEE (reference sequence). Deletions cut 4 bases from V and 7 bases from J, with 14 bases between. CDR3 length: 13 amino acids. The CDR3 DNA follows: TGTGCCAGCAGCCCCAACGGGGTAGGTGGCTACACCTTC. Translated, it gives CASSPNGVGGYTF.